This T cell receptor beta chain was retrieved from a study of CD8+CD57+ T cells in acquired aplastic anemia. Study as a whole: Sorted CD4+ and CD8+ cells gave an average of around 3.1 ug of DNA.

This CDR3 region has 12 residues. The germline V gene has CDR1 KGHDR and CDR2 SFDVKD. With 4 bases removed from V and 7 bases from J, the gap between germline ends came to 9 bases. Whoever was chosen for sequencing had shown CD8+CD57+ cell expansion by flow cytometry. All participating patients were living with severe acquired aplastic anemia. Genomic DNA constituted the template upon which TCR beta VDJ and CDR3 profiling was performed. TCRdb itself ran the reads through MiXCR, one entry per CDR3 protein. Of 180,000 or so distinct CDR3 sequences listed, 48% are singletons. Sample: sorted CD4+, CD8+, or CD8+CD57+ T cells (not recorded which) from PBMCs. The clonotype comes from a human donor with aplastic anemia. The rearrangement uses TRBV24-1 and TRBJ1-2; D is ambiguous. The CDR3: CATSDSGVGYTF. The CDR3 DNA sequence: TGTGCCACCAGTGACAGCGGGGTTGGCTACACCTTC.